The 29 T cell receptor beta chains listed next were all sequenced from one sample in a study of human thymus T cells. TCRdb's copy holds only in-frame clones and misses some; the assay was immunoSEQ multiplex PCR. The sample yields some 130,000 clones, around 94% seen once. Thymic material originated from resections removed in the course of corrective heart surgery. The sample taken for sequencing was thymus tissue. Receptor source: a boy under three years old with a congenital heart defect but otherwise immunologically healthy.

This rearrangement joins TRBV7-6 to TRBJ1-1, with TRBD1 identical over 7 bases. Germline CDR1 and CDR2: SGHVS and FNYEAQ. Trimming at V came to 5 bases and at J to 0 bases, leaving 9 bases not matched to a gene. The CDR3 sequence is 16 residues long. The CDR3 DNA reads TGTGCCAGCAGCGGCCGACAGGGTGAAATGAACACTGAAGCTTTCTTT. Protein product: CASSGRQGEMNTEAFF.

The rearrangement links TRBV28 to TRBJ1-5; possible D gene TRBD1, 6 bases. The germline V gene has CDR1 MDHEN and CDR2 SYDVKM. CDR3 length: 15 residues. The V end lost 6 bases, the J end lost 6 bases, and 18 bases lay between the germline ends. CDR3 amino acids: CASSVKIRGCQPQHF. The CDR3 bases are TGTGCCAGCAGCGTAAAAATCAGGGGATGTCAGCCCCAGCATTTT.

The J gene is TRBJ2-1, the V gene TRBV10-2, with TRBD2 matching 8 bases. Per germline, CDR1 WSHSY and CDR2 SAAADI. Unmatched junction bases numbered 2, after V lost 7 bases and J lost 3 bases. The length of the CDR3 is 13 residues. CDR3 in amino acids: CASTGRGYNEQFF. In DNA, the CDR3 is TGCGCCAGCACCGGGAGGGGCTACAATGAGCAGTTCTTC.

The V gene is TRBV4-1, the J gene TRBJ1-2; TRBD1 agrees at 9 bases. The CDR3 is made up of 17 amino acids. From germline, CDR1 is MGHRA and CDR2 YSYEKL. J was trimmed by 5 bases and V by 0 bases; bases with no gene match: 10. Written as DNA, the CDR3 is TGCGCCAGCAGCCAAGACCGGGACAGGGAAGGGCTGTATGGCTACACCTTC. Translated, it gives CASSQDRDREGLYGYTF.

The CDR3 loop is CASSPLRAGDTEAFF. DNA for the CDR3: TGCGCCAGCAGCCCCCTCAGGGCAGGGGACACTGAAGCTTTCTTT. V and J are TRBV4-1 and TRBJ1-1; a possible D gene is TRBD1 (6 bases). V was clipped by 4 bases and J by 3 bases, with 15 bases between them. This CDR3 region has 15 residues. Looked up from germline, CDR1 is MGHRA and CDR2 is YSYEKL.

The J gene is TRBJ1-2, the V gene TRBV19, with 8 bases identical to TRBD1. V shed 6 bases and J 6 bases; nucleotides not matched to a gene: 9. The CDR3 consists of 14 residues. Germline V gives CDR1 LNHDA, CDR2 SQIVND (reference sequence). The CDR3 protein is CASSGLQGADGYTF. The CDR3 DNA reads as TGTGCCAGTAGCGGTCTTCAGGGGGCCGATGGCTACACCTTC.

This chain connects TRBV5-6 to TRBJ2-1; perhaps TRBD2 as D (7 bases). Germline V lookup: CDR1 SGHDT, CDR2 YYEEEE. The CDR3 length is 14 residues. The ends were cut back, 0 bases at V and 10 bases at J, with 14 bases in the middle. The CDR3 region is CASSLGGGTQEQFF. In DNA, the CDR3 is TGTGCCAGCAGCTTGGGGGGGGGCACCCAGGAGCAGTTCTTC.

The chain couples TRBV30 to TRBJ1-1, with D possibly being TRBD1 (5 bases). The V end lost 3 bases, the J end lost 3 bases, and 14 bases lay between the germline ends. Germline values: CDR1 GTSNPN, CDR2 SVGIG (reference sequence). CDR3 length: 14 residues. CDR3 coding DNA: TGTGCCTGGAGGGAGACCCGAGGGGACACTGAAGCTTTCTTT. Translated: CAWRETRGDTEAFF.

The CDR3 here is CSVEDLHWDRGNPDMNTEAFF. The CDR3 nucleotides read TGCAGCGTTGAAGACCTTCATTGGGACAGGGGCAACCCGGACATGAACACTGAAGCTTTCTTT. The chain uses TRBV29-1 and TRBJ1-1, with 10 bases that match TRBD1. The CDR3 consists of 21 residues. Germline CDR1 and CDR2: SQVTM and ANQGSEA. The V and J ends lost 0 bases and 0 bases, in that order; junction bases with no gene match: 19.

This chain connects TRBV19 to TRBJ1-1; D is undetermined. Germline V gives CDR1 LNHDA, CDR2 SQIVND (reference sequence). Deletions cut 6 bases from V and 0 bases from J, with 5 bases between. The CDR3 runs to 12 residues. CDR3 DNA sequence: TGTGCCAGTAGCCTTATGAACACTGAAGCTTTCTTT. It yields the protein CASSLMNTEAFF.

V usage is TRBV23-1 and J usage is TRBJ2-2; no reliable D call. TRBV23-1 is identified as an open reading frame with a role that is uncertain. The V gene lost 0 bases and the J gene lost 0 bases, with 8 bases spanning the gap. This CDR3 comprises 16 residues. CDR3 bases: TGCGCCAGCAGTCAATCACACAACGCGAACACCGGGGAGCTGTTTTTT. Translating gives CASSQSHNANTGELFF.

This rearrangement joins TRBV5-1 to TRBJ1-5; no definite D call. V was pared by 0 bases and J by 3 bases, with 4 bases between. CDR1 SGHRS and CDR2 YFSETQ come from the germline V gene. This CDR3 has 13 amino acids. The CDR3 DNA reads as TGCGCCAGCAGCTTGGAAGCCAATCAGCCCCAGCATTTT. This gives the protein CASSLEANQPQHF.

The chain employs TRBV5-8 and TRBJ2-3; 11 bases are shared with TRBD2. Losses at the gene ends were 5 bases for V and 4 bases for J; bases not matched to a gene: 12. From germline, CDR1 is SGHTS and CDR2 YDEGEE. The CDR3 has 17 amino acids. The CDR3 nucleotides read TGTGCCAGCAGGCTAGCGGGGGGACTCGGCCAGGCAGATACGCAGTATTTT. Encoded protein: CASRLAGGLGQADTQYF.

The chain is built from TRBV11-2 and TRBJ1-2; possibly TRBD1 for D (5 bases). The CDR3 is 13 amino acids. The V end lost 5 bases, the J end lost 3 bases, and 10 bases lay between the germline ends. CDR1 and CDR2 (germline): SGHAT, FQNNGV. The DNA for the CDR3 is TGTGCCAGCAGCCTAGGGGTAGACTATGGCTACACCTTC. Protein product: CASSLGVDYGYTF.

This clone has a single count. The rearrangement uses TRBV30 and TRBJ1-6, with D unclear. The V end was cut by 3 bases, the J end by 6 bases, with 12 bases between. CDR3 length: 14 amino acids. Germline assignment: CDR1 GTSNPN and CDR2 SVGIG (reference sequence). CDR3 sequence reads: CAWRSVSLNSPLHF. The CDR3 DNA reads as TGTGCCTGGAGGAGTGTCTCGCTTAATTCACCCCTCCACTTT.

The CDR3 spells CASSAGGTSGVPYNEQFF. As DNA, the CDR3 is TGTGCCAGCAGCGCCGGGGGGACTAGCGGGGTCCCCTACAATGAGCAGTTCTTC. The rearrangement uses TRBV7-9 and TRBJ2-1, with TRBD2 matching 13 bases. Looked up from germline, CDR1 is SEHNR and CDR2 is FQNEAQ (reference sequence). Losses at the gene ends were 5 bases for V and 2 bases for J; bases not matched to a gene: 9. This CDR3 is 18 amino acids long.

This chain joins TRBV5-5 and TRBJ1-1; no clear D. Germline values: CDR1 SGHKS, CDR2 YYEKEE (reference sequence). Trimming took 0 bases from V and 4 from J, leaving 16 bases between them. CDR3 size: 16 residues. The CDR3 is CASSLGEDLSSTEAFF. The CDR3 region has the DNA TGTGCCAGCAGCTTGGGGGAGGACCTGAGCTCCACTGAAGCTTTCTTT. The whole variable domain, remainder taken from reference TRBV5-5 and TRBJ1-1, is DAGVTQSPTHLIKTRGQQVTLRCSPISGHKSVSWYQQVLGQGPQFIFQYYEKEERGRGNFPDRFSARQFPNYSSELNVNALLLGDSALYLCASSLGEDLSSTEAFFGQGTRLTVV.

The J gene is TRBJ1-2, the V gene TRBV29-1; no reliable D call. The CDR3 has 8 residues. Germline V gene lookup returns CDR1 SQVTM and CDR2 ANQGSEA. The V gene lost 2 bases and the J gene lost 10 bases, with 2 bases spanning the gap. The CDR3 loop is CSVEFYTF. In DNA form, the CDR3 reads TGCAGCGTTGAATTCTACACCTTC.

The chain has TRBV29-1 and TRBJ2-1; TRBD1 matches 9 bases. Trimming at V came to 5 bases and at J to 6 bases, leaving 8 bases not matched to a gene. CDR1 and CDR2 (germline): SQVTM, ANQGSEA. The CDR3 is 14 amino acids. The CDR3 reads CSVMGTGSRNEQFF. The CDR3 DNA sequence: TGCAGCGTTATGGGGACAGGGAGTCGCAATGAGCAGTTCTTC.

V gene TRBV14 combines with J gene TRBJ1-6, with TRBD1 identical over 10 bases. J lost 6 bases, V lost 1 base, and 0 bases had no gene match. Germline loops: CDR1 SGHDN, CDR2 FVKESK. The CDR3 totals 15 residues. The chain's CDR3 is CASSQGTGGNSPLHF. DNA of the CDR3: TGTGCCAGCAGCCAAGGGACAGGGGGTAATTCACCCCTCCACTTT.

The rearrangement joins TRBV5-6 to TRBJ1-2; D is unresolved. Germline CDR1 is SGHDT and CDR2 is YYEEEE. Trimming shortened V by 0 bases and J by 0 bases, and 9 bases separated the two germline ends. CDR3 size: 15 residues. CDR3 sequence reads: CASSLGRGTNYGYTF. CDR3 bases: TGTGCCAGCAGCTTGGGCCGGGGAACTAACTATGGCTACACCTTC.

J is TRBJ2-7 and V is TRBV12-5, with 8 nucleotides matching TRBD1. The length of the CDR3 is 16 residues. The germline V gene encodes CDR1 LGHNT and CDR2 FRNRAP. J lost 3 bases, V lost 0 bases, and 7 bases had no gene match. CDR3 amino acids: CASGLVLDRGLYEQYF. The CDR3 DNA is TGTGCTAGTGGTTTGGTACTCGACAGGGGTCTCTACGAGCAGTACTTC. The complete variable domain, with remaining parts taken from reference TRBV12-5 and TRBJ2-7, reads DARVTQTPRHKVTEMGQEVTMRCQPILGHNTVFWYRQTMMQGLELLAYFRNRAPLDDSGMPKDRFSAEMPDATLATLKIQPSEPRDSAVYFCASGLVLDRGLYEQYFGPGTRLTVT.

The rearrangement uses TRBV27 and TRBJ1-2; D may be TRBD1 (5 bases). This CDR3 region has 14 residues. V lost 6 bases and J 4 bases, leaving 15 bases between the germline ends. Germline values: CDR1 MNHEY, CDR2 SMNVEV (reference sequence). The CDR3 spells CASSRVDSSYGYTF. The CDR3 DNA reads TGTGCCAGCAGCCGGGTAGACAGTTCCTATGGCTACACCTTC.

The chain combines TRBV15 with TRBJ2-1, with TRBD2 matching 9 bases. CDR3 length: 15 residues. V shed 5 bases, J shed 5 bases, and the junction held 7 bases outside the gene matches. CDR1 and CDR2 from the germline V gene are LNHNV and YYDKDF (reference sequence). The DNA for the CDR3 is TGTGCCACCAGCTCCGGGACTAGCTTCCACAATGAGCAGTTCTTC. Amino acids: CATSSGTSFHNEQFF.

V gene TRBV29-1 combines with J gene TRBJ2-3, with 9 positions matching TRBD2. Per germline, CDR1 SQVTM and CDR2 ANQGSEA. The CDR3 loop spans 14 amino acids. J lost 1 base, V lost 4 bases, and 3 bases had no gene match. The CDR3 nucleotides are TGCAGCGTTGGAGCGGGGGGTGGCACAGATACGCAGTATTTT. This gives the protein CSVGAGGGTDTQYF.

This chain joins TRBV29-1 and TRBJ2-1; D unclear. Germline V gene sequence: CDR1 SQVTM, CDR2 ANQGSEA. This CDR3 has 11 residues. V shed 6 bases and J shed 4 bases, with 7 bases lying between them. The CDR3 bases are TGCAGCGTGGCCCAGTACAATGAGCAGTTCTTC. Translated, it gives CSVAQYNEQFF.

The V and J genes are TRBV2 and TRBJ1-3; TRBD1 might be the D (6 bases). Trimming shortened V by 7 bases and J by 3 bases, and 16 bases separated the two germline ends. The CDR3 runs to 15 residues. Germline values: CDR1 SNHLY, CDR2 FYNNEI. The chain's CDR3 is CASTAEGESGNTIYF. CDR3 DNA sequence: TGTGCCAGCACCGCCGAGGGGGAAAGTGGAAACACCATATATTTT. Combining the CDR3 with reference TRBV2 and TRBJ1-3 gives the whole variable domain EPEVTQTPSHQVTQMGQEVILRCVPISNHLYFYWYRQILGQKVEFLVSFYNNEISEKSEIFDDQFSVERPDGSNFTLKIRSTKLEDSAMYFCASTAEGESGNTIYFGEGSWLTVV.

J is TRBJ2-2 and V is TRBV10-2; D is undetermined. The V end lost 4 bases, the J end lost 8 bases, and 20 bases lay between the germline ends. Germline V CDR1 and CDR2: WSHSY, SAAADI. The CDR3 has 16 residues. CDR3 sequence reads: CASSVSRTARRGELFF. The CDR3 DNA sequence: TGCGCCAGCAGTGTATCGAGGACCGCTCGTAGGGGGGAGCTGTTTTTT.

The CDR3 sequence is CASEQGPYNEQFF. The CDR3 nucleotides read TGTGCCAGCGAACAGGGACCCTACAATGAGCAGTTCTTC. The V gene is TRBV6-1, the J gene TRBJ2-1, with D possibly TRBD1 on 6 matching bases. The CDR3 is 13 amino acids. Between the trimmed V and J ends, which lost 8 bases and 2 bases, there was a span of 10 bases. Per germline, CDR1 MNHNS and CDR2 SASEGT.